This T cell receptor (beta chain) was observed in a study of T cell responses to AZD1222 COVID-19 vaccine. Trimming took 6 bases from V and 5 from J, leaving 11 bases between them. Germline values: CDR1 KGHSH, CDR2 LQKENI. This CDR3 is 13 amino acids long. Comments on this clone: The antigen remains undetermined. The identical CDR3 is also encoded by other nucleotide sequences in the sample.

It was second doses at about 4 or about 12 weeks that were pooled. Using immunoSEQ multiplex PCR, the repertoire was profiled, and TCRdb retains in-frame clones only, with some absent. The table records 90,000 to 100,000 clones, approximately 84% of them present only once. Regarding the study as a whole: A reported finding is that nearly half of spike-specific TCRs target unmutated variant regions. White British people made up most donors, females outnumbered males, and clonal diversity was possibly underestimated. CD4 TCRs covered the whole spike, strongest at regions 160-218 and 743-854.

The source of this sequence is an adult who received the AZD1222 COVID-19 vaccine. The sample was peripheral blood, taken 28 days after the second AZD1222 dose. The rearrangement joins TRBV18 to TRBJ1-5; D unclear. The CDR3 DNA reads TGTGCCAGCTCCCCTGGCCGTGATCAGCCCCAGCATTTT. It is translated as CASSPGRDQPQHF.